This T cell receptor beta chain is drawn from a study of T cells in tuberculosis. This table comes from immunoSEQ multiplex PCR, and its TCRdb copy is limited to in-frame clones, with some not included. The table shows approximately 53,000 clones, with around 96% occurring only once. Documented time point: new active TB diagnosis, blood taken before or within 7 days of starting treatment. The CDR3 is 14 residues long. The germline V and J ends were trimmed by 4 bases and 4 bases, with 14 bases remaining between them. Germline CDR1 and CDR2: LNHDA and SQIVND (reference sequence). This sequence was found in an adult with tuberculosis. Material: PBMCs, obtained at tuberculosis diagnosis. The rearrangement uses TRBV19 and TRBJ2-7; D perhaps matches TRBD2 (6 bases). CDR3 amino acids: CASSSAGPSYEQYF. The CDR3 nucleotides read TGTGCCAGTAGTAGTGCGGGGCCTTCGTACGAGCAGTACTTC.